The rows below give T cell receptor beta chains drawn from one sample of a study of T cell repertoires in cytomegalovirus infection. TCRdb re-called the reads with MiXCR, one entry per CDR3 protein. The table has nearly 650,000 distinct CDR3 sequences, approximately 24% seen once. The sequencing sample was made of CD8+ T cells from PBMCs. The receptors were sampled from a human donor in good health (CMV status not recorded). Some clones in this sample may be carry-over from other donors' samples. Both conserved end residues are part of each CDR3. D genes are given only for firm matches. Rows may omit the clone size; those that give it use once, few, many or a size class.

j_call: TRBJ2-3; v_call: TRBV10-3; d_call: TRBD1; clone_size: few; cdr3_nt: TGTGCCATCAGTGAGTCGATGTATGGACAGGGGGGCACAGATACGCAGTATTTT; cdr3_aa: CAISESMYGQGGTDTQYF
j_call: TRBJ1-5; v_call: TRBV6-1; d_call: TRBD1; clone_size: many; cdr3_nt: TGTGCCAGCAGCAGGACAGGGGAGGGCAATCAGCCCCAGCATTTT; cdr3_aa: CASSRTGEGNQPQHF
j_call: TRBJ2-2; v_call: TRBV29-1; d_call: .; clone_size: few; cdr3_nt: TGCAGCGTTCAGGACGTTACCGGGGAGCTGTTTTTT; cdr3_aa: CSVQDVTGELFF
j_call: TRBJ1-2; v_call: TRBV4-3; d_call: .; clone_size: .; cdr3_nt: TGCGCCAGCAGCCAAGAACCAGGGGCGATCTATGGCTACACCTTC; cdr3_aa: CASSQEPGAIYGYTF
j_call: TRBJ2-1; v_call: TRBV28; d_call: TRBD2; clone_size: .; cdr3_nt: TGTGCCAGCAGTTTATCGGGGGGGCGAGAGGAGTTCTTC; cdr3_aa: CASSLSGGREEFF
j_call: TRBJ1-1; v_call: TRBV20-1; d_call: TRBD1; clone_size: .; cdr3_nt: TGCAGTGCTAGAGCTGGACAGGGGGCTTATCAAGCTTTCTTT; cdr3_aa: CSARAGQGAYQAFF
j_call: TRBJ2-1; v_call: TRBV29-1; d_call: .; clone_size: few; cdr3_nt: TGCAGCGTTGAAGATCCCGGGTTGAATATCTTTCCGGGATCCTCCTACAATGAGCAGTTCTTC; cdr3_aa: CSVEDPGLNIFPGSSYNEQFF
j_call: TRBJ1-4; v_call: TRBV7-9; d_call: TRBD1; clone_size: few; cdr3_nt: TGTGCCAGCAGCCCTTATGCCCAGGGGGCCGTCACAAAACTGTTTTTT; cdr3_aa: CASSPYAQGAVTKLFF
j_call: TRBJ2-7; v_call: TRBV29-1; d_call: .; clone_size: .; cdr3_nt: TGCAGCGTTGAAATGGCGGGGGCCTCCTACGAGCAGTACTTC; cdr3_aa: CSVEMAGASYEQYF
j_call: TRBJ1-1; v_call: TRBV7-9; d_call: .; clone_size: few; cdr3_nt: TGTGCCAGCAGCGATGGACTCCGGACTGAAGCTTTCTTT; cdr3_aa: CASSDGLRTEAFF
j_call: TRBJ1-2; v_call: TRBV29-1; d_call: TRBD1; clone_size: few; cdr3_nt: TGCAGCGTTGTGGGACAGATCTATGGCTACACCTTC; cdr3_aa: CSVVGQIYGYTF
j_call: TRBJ2-1; v_call: TRBV20-1; d_call: .; clone_size: .; cdr3_nt: TGCAGTGCTAGCCTAGTAGCGGAGGCCTACAATGAGCAGTTCTTC; cdr3_aa: CSASLVAEAYNEQFF
j_call: TRBJ2-1; v_call: TRBV14; d_call: TRBD2; clone_size: many; cdr3_nt: TGTGCCAGCAGCCATGCAAGACTAGCGGGGTTTGATGAGCAGTTCTTC; cdr3_aa: CASSHARLAGFDEQFF
j_call: TRBJ2-7; v_call: TRBV29-1; d_call: TRBD2; clone_size: few; cdr3_nt: TGCAGCGTGGCGGGGGGGCGTGCCTACGAGCAGTACTTC; cdr3_aa: CSVAGGRAYEQYF
j_call: TRBJ2-3; v_call: TRBV12-5; d_call: .; clone_size: .; cdr3_nt: TGTGCTAGTGGTTTGGTATATGGGGGCGCTAGCACAGATACGCAGTATTTT; cdr3_aa: CASGLVYGGASTDTQYF
j_call: TRBJ2-1; v_call: TRBV12-3/TRBV12-4; d_call: .; clone_size: .; cdr3_nt: TGTGCCAGCAGTTTCTACTCAGGGAACAATGAGCAGTTCTTC; cdr3_aa: CASSFYSGNNEQFF
j_call: TRBJ2-3; v_call: TRBV7-2; d_call: TRBD1; clone_size: many; cdr3_nt: TGTGCCAGCAGCTGGGACAGGGAGGGGACAGATACGCAGTATTTT; cdr3_aa: CASSWDREGTDTQYF
j_call: TRBJ1-1; v_call: TRBV2; d_call: TRBD1; clone_size: .; cdr3_nt: TGTGCCAGCAGCGACCCCGGGACAGGAGATGAAGCTTTCTTT; cdr3_aa: CASSDPGTGDEAFF
j_call: TRBJ1-3; v_call: TRBV10-3; d_call: TRBD1; clone_size: .; cdr3_nt: TGTGCCATCAGTCAAGGACAGGGCTCTGGAAACACCATATATTTT; cdr3_aa: CAISQGQGSGNTIYF
j_call: TRBJ2-1; v_call: TRBV5-6; d_call: .; clone_size: few; cdr3_nt: TGTGCCAGCATCTGGGGGGGCGAGCAGTTCTTC; cdr3_aa: CASIWGGEQFF
j_call: TRBJ2-3; v_call: TRBV6-2/TRBV6-3; d_call: .; clone_size: few; cdr3_nt: TGTGCCAGCAGAAGGGGAGCTGTGGAGGGATGGGAGGCAGATACGCAGTATTTT; cdr3_aa: CASRRGAVEGWEADTQYF
j_call: TRBJ2-3; v_call: TRBV6-6; d_call: TRBD2; clone_size: .; cdr3_nt: TGTGCCAGCAGTCCTCCCACAGGCGGGGGGGCCGGAGATACGCAGTATTTT; cdr3_aa: CASSPPTGGGAGDTQYF
j_call: TRBJ2-4; v_call: TRBV20-1; d_call: .; clone_size: many; cdr3_nt: TGCAGTGCCCAGGGGTTTGACAAAAACATTCAGTACTTC; cdr3_aa: CSAQGFDKNIQYF
j_call: TRBJ2-1; v_call: TRBV7-9; d_call: TRBD2; clone_size: many; cdr3_nt: TGTGCCAGCAGGGAACTACTAGCGGGGGGGGAGAATGAGCAGTTCTTC; cdr3_aa: CASRELLAGGENEQFF
j_call: TRBJ2-5; v_call: TRBV7-6; d_call: .; clone_size: once; cdr3_nt: TGTGCCAGCAGCTCCCCACTACTTGCAGGGACCTCCTGGGAGACCCAGTACTTC; cdr3_aa: CASSSPLLAGTSWETQYF
j_call: TRBJ2-5; v_call: TRBV28; d_call: .; clone_size: few; cdr3_nt: TGTGCCAGCAGACCCGTCCGGGACACCACAGAGACCCAGTACTTC; cdr3_aa: CASRPVRDTTETQYF
j_call: TRBJ1-5; v_call: TRBV6-1; d_call: TRBD1; clone_size: many; cdr3_nt: TGTGCCAGCAGCTCGGACAGGGGACCCGATCAGCCCCAGCATTTT; cdr3_aa: CASSSDRGPDQPQHF
j_call: TRBJ2-1; v_call: TRBV29-1; d_call: TRBD1; clone_size: few; cdr3_nt: TGCAGCGTCCCCGGACAGGGGGAGGATGAGCAGTTCTTC; cdr3_aa: CSVPGQGEDEQFF
j_call: TRBJ1-1; v_call: TRBV29-1; d_call: .; clone_size: few; cdr3_nt: TGCAGCGCCGGAGAGAGCAACACTGAAGCTTTCTTT; cdr3_aa: CSAGESNTEAFF
j_call: TRBJ2-1; v_call: TRBV20-1; d_call: TRBD2; clone_size: few; cdr3_nt: TGCAGTGCCCGGGACTACCCACTGCGCAATGAGCAGTTCTTC; cdr3_aa: CSARDYPLRNEQFF
j_call: TRBJ2-1; v_call: TRBV18; d_call: TRBD2; clone_size: .; cdr3_nt: TGTGCCAGCTCACCACCTCCAGGACTAGCGGGGGGTGAAAATGAGCAGTTCTTC; cdr3_aa: CASSPPPGLAGGENEQFF
j_call: TRBJ1-1; v_call: TRBV5-6; d_call: .; clone_size: .; cdr3_nt: TGTGCCAGCAGCTTGGGGCTGCTGGGGACCCCCTTAAGTGGCACTGAAGCTTTCTTT; cdr3_aa: CASSLGLLGTPLSGTEAFF
j_call: TRBJ1-2; v_call: TRBV6-5; d_call: TRBD1; clone_size: .; cdr3_nt: TGTGCCAGCAGTTACTCCGCGCAGGGGGCTCATGGCTACACCTTC; cdr3_aa: CASSYSAQGAHGYTF
j_call: TRBJ2-5; v_call: TRBV7-6; d_call: .; clone_size: many; cdr3_nt: TGTGCCAGCAGCCTAAGGAGGGGGGGGGGACAAGAGACCCAGTACTTC; cdr3_aa: CASSLRRGGGQETQYF
j_call: TRBJ1-1; v_call: TRBV6-2/TRBV6-3; d_call: .; clone_size: .; cdr3_nt: TGTGCCAGCAGTTATTCAGGGATTGAAGCTTTCTTT; cdr3_aa: CASSYSGIEAFF
j_call: TRBJ2-1; v_call: TRBV2; d_call: TRBD2; clone_size: .; cdr3_nt: TGTGCCAGTTCTAAAGCGGGGGGCTACAATGAGCAGTTCTTC; cdr3_aa: CASSKAGGYNEQFF
j_call: TRBJ1-2; v_call: TRBV29-1; d_call: .; clone_size: few; cdr3_nt: TGCAGCGTCGGACTAGACAGGAACTATGGCTACACCTTC; cdr3_aa: CSVGLDRNYGYTF
j_call: TRBJ1-5; v_call: TRBV28; d_call: .; clone_size: few; cdr3_nt: TGTGCCAGCAGTTTAGTCTCCCCGGGGTATCAGCCCCAGCATTTT; cdr3_aa: CASSLVSPGYQPQHF
j_call: TRBJ1-6; v_call: TRBV6-5; d_call: .; clone_size: .; cdr3_nt: TGTGCCAGCTGCGACCGGGAGAGCTCCTATAATTCACCCCTCCACTTT; cdr3_aa: CASCDRESSYNSPLHF
j_call: TRBJ2-2; v_call: TRBV10-3; d_call: .; clone_size: few; cdr3_nt: TGTGCCATCAGAGTGGATAACTTGGGACACCCGGACACCGGGGAGCTGTTTTTT; cdr3_aa: CAIRVDNLGHPDTGELFF
j_call: TRBJ1-1; v_call: TRBV7-6; d_call: .; clone_size: many; cdr3_nt: TGTGCCAGCAGCTTAGGCGGATTCGAAGGTGAAGCTTTCTTT; cdr3_aa: CASSLGGFEGEAFF
j_call: TRBJ1-1; v_call: TRBV7-4; d_call: .; clone_size: .; cdr3_nt: TGTGCCAGCAGCCTAACGAAGGGAGAAGCTTTCTTT; cdr3_aa: CASSLTKGEAFF
j_call: TRBJ2-3; v_call: TRBV2; d_call: .; clone_size: few; cdr3_nt: TGTGCCAGCAGTGAATTTCTAGGCGACACAGATACGCAGTATTTT; cdr3_aa: CASSEFLGDTDTQYF
j_call: TRBJ2-1; v_call: TRBV2; d_call: TRBD1; clone_size: few; cdr3_nt: TGTGCCAGCAGTTCCCCACCTCTCCGAGGGACAGGGGGCTACAATGAGCAGTTCTTC; cdr3_aa: CASSSPPLRGTGGYNEQFF
j_call: TRBJ1-1; v_call: TRBV10-2; d_call: TRBD1; clone_size: few; cdr3_nt: TGCGCCAGCAGAGATCCAGGGGGCCCGAACACTGAAGCTTTCTTT; cdr3_aa: CASRDPGGPNTEAFF
j_call: TRBJ2-3; v_call: TRBV7-8; d_call: .; clone_size: many; cdr3_nt: TGTGCCAGCAGCCAGACAGGGAGGGTCCCAGATACGCAGTATTTT; cdr3_aa: CASSQTGRVPDTQYF
j_call: TRBJ2-5; v_call: TRBV6-6; d_call: TRBD2; clone_size: .; cdr3_nt: TGTGCCAGCAGCAGAATAGCGGGGGGGCCGTGGGAGACCCAGTACTTC; cdr3_aa: CASSRIAGGPWETQYF
j_call: TRBJ1-2; v_call: TRBV20-1; d_call: TRBD1; clone_size: .; cdr3_nt: TGCAGTGCTAGGAGACAGGGACCCGGCTACACCTTC; cdr3_aa: CSARRQGPGYTF
j_call: TRBJ2-7; v_call: TRBV2; d_call: .; clone_size: few; cdr3_nt: TGTGCCAGCACTGAAGGCTACTTGTCCTACGAGCAGTACTTC; cdr3_aa: CASTEGYLSYEQYF
j_call: TRBJ1-2; v_call: TRBV20-1; d_call: TRBD1; clone_size: few; cdr3_nt: TGCAGTGCTAGACCTACGCAGGGGGCGGACTATGGCTACACCTTC; cdr3_aa: CSARPTQGADYGYTF
j_call: TRBJ2-5; v_call: TRBV11-2; d_call: .; clone_size: few; cdr3_nt: TGTGCCAGCAGCCGACAGCCCGAGAAGACCCAGTACTTC; cdr3_aa: CASSRQPEKTQYF
j_call: TRBJ2-1; v_call: TRBV2; d_call: .; clone_size: .; cdr3_nt: TGTGCCAGCAGTGAAGTTGGCAAGGGGAATGAGCAGTTCTTC; cdr3_aa: CASSEVGKGNEQFF
j_call: TRBJ1-1; v_call: TRBV7-9; d_call: .; clone_size: .; cdr3_nt: TGTGCCAGCAGCTTAGTCTTCGGGCACACTGAAGCTTTCTTT; cdr3_aa: CASSLVFGHTEAFF
j_call: TRBJ2-7; v_call: TRBV11-1; d_call: TRBD2; clone_size: many; cdr3_nt: TGTGCCAGCAGCTCCCAGCTTCCGGGGACTAGCGAACAGTACTTC; cdr3_aa: CASSSQLPGTSEQYF
j_call: TRBJ1-1; v_call: TRBV19; d_call: TRBD1; clone_size: few; cdr3_nt: TGTGCCAGTAGTATCGACAGGGCCACTGAAGCTTTCTTT; cdr3_aa: CASSIDRATEAFF
j_call: TRBJ2-2; v_call: TRBV7-8; d_call: TRBD2; clone_size: many; cdr3_nt: TGTTCAGGGCGGGGGGCGAACACCGGGGAGCTGTTTTTT; cdr3_aa: CSGRGANTGELFF
j_call: TRBJ1-5; v_call: TRBV7-6; d_call: .; clone_size: many; cdr3_nt: TGTGCCAGCAGCTTAGGACAAACTAGCAATCAGCCCCAGCATTTT; cdr3_aa: CASSLGQTSNQPQHF
j_call: TRBJ1-5; v_call: TRBV2; d_call: TRBD1; clone_size: .; cdr3_nt: TGTGCCAGCAGGGGGCGTCCAGGGGGCAAACAGCCCCAGCATTTT; cdr3_aa: CASRGRPGGKQPQHF